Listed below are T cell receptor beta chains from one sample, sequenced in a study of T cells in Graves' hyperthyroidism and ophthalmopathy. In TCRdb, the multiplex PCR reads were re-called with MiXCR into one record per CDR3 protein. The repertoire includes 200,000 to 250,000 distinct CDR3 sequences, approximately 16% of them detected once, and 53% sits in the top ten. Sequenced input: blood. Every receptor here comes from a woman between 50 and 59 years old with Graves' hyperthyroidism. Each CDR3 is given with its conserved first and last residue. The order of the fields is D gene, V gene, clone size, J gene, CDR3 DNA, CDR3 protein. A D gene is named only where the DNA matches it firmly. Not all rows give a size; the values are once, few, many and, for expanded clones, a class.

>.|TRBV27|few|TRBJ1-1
TGTGCCAGCAGACCCGGCCCGGAGGCCCGCGTATTCTTT
CASRPGPEARVFF
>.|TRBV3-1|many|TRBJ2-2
TGTGCCAGCAGCCTAGGCGCAGGGAACACCGGGGAGCTGTTTTTT
CASSLGAGNTGELFF
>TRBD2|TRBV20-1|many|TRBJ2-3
TGCAGTGCTAGGGGACTAGCGGGCCGAACAGATACGCAGTATTTT
CSARGLAGRTDTQYF
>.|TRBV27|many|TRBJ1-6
TGTGCCAGCAGTCCCGGACAGTTTTCGGTCGGTAATTCACCCCTCCACTTT
CASSPGQFSVGNSPLHF
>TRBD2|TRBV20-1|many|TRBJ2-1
TGCAGTGCTAGTTTAGCGGGAGGCTACAATGAGCAGTTCTTC
CSASLAGGYNEQFF
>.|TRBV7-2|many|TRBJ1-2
TGTGCCAGCAGCTTCTCCGGGACGAACTATGGCTACACCTTC
CASSFSGTNYGYTF
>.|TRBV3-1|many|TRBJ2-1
TGTGCCAGCAGCCTTCTAACCAGCTCCTACAATGAGCAGTTCTTC
CASSLLTSSYNEQFF
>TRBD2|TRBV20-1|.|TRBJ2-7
TGCAGTGCTAGAGGTCTAGCGGAGGGCATTTACGAGCAGTACTTC
CSARGLAEGIYEQYF
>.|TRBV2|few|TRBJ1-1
TGTGCCAGCAGTGAAAGGGCCAGCAACACTGAAGCTTTCTTT
CASSERASNTEAFF
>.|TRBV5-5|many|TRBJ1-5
TGTGCCAGCAGCTTGTTAGGGGGTAGGAATCAGCCCCAGCATTTT
CASSLLGGRNQPQHF
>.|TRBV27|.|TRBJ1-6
TGTGCCAGCGGTCGACAGGTTAATTCACCCCTCCACTTT
CASGRQVNSPLHF
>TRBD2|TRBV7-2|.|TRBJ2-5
TGTGCCAGCAAACCAGCGGGAGGGCCCACGCCGGAGACCCAGTACTTC
CASKPAGGPTPETQYF
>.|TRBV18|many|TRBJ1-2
TGTGCCAGCTCACCGAGACAGGAGTCTGGCTACACCTTC
CASSPRQESGYTF